A selection of T cell receptor beta chains follows, all from one sample in a study of high-grade serous ovarian cancer treatment subgroups. Sequenced by immunoSEQ multiplex PCR; TCRdb stores in-frame clones only, minus some. The top ten hold about 3.3% of the sample, which has 30,000 to 40,000 clones, around three quarters seen once. The source material was tumor tissue. These receptors originate from a human donor with high-grade serous ovarian cancer. Both conserved end residues are part of each CDR3. The D gene is left open where the match is weak. Rows may omit the clone size; those that give it use once, few, many or a size class.

11	.	TRBV11-2	TRBJ2-7	.	CASSKYYEQYF	TGTGCCAGCAGCAAATACTACGAGCAGTACTTC
14	.	TRBV2	TRBJ2-7	.	CASSTGDPPYEQYF	TGTGCCAGCAGTACTGGAGACCCTCCCTACGAGCAGTACTTC
14	TRBD2	TRBV4-3	TRBJ2-5	.	CASSLLGEGKTQYF	TGCGCCAGCAGCTTACTTGGGGAGGGGAAGACCCAGTACTTC
14	.	TRBV6-5	TRBJ2-1	.	CASSYSGGYNEQFF	TGTGCCAGCAGTTACTCGGGGGGCTACAATGAGCAGTTCTTC
11	.	TRBV28	TRBJ2-7	few	CASSCPHEQYF	TGTGCCAGCAGTTGTCCCCACGAGCAGTACTTC
13	.	TRBV12-5	TRBJ1-5	.	CATQRDSNQPQHF	TGTGCTACCCAACGGGATAGCAATCAGCCCCAGCATTTT
16	TRBD1	TRBV5-1	TRBJ1-6	.	CASSLSPRGNNSPLHF	TGCGCCAGCAGCTTGTCCCCCAGGGGGAACAATTCACCCCTCCACTTT
11	.	TRBV28	TRBJ2-3	.	CASRDKGVLHF	TGTGCCAGCCGAGATAAGGGGGTGCTGCATTTT
13	TRBD2	TRBV27	TRBJ2-2	.	CASSGGGTGELFF	TGTGCCAGCAGTGGGGGGGGCACCGGGGAGCTGTTTTTT
14	TRBD1	TRBV28	TRBJ1-2	.	CASSSDRVGYGYTF	TGTGCCAGCAGTTCCGACAGGGTGGGCTATGGCTACACCTTC
16	.	TRBV9	TRBJ2-2	few	CASSVSGSGGTGELFF	TGTGCCAGCAGCGTTAGTGGGTCTGGCGGCACCGGGGAGCTGTTTTTT
14	TRBD2	TRBV28	TRBJ2-7	.	CASTRTSATYEQYF	TGTGCCAGCACTAGGACTAGCGCGACCTACGAGCAGTACTTC
13	TRBD1	TRBV6-1	TRBJ2-7	.	CASTRGQGAEQYF	TGTGCCAGCACGCGGGGACAGGGAGCCGAGCAGTACTTC
17	TRBD2	TRBV4-3	TRBJ2-1	.	CASSQEAGLAGAGEQFF	TGCGCCAGCAGCCAAGAGGCGGGACTAGCGGGAGCCGGTGAGCAGTTCTTC
14	TRBD2	TRBV2	TRBJ2-5	.	CAIPGLAGAETQYF	TGTGCCATCCCGGGACTAGCGGGAGCGGAGACCCAGTACTTC
15	.	TRBV7-2	TRBJ2-7	once	CASSLWSSDAYEQYF	TGTGCCAGCAGCTTATGGTCTAGCGATGCCTACGAGCAGTACTTC
13	.	TRBV15	TRBJ1-5	.	CATSRDGNQPQHF	TGTGCCACCAGCAGAGATGGGAATCAGCCCCAGCATTTT
15	TRBD1	TRBV7-9	TRBJ2-7	.	CASSPRTGSSYEQYF	TGTGCCAGCAGCCCACGGACAGGGAGCTCCTACGAGCAGTACTTC
15	.	TRBV6-1	TRBJ2-7	.	CASLQRVTGWYEQYF	TGTGCCAGCCTCCAGCGGGTAACGGGGTGGTACGAGCAGTACTTC
12	.	TRBV30	TRBJ2-7	.	CAWRKGAYEQYF	TGTGCCTGGAGAAAGGGGGCCTACGAGCAGTACTTC
15	.	TRBV11-2	TRBJ1-5	few	CASSPGQTSNQPQHF	TGTGCCAGCAGCCCCGGACAGACTAGCAATCAGCCCCAGCATTTT
14	.	TRBV11-1	TRBJ2-7	.	CASSFLSQGYEQYF	TGTGCCAGCAGCTTTCTTTCGCAGGGCTACGAGCAGTACTTC
10	.	TRBV29-1	TRBJ2-7	.	CSVEAGGRHF	TGCAGCGTTGAAGCTGGGGGCAGGCACTTC
11	.	TRBV28	TRBJ2-7	once	CASLGLAEQYF	TGTGCCAGCCTGGGGCTGGCCGAGCAGTACTTC
15	TRBD2	TRBV7-3	TRBJ2-5	.	CASSLWASGIETQYF	TGTGCCAGCAGCTTATGGGCTAGCGGGATAGAGACCCAGTACTTC
13	.	TRBV6-5	TRBJ1-1	.	CASTDRPGGMAFF	TGTGCCAGCACCGACCGCCCCGGGGGGATGGCTTTCTTT
13	TRBD2	TRBV15	TRBJ2-3	.	CATTLAGADTQYF	TGTGCCACCACCCTAGCGGGAGCAGATACGCAGTATTTT
14	TRBD2	TRBV7-2	TRBJ2-2	.	CASSFGLDTGELFF	TGTGCCAGCAGCTTCGGACTAGACACCGGGGAGCTGTTTTTT
15	.	TRBV6-5	TRBJ2-1	.	CASSYDPFSYNEQFF	TGTGCCAGCAGTTACGATCCTTTCTCCTACAATGAGCAGTTCTTC
15	.	TRBV7-9	TRBJ1-1	few	CASRSYFQGNTEAFF	TGTGCCAGCAGGTCTTACTTTCAGGGAAACACTGAAGCTTTCTTT
15	.	TRBV4-3	TRBJ2-1	.	CASSRGDIIYNEQFF	TGCGCCAGCAGCAGGGGGGACATAATCTACAATGAGCAGTTCTTC
15	.	TRBV7-2	TRBJ2-7	.	CASSNLGSWGYEQYF	TGTGCCAGCAGCAACCTCGGGAGTTGGGGATACGAGCAGTACTTC
15	.	TRBV5-8	TRBJ2-3	once	CASRPRAGYTDTQYF	TGTGCCAGCAGACCCCGGGCAGGGTACACAGATACGCAGTATTTT
15	TRBD2	TRBV2	TRBJ2-1	.	CASSESASGSDEQFF	TGTGCCAGCAGTGAGTCGGCTAGCGGGAGTGATGAGCAGTTCTTC
18	.	TRBV29-1	TRBJ2-1	.	CSVEDWGRRGGAGREQFF	TGCAGCGTTGAAGACTGGGGGCGCAGGGGAGGGGCAGGTCGTGAGCAGTTCTTC
14	TRBD1	TRBV30	TRBJ2-1	.	CAWSDGQGADEQFF	TGTGCCTGGAGTGATGGACAGGGGGCCGATGAGCAGTTCTTC
17	TRBD1	TRBV28	TRBJ1-4	.	CASSNRQGRGHNEKLFF	TGTGCCAGCAGCAACAGACAGGGGAGAGGTCATAATGAAAAACTGTTTTTT
15	.	TRBV4-3	TRBJ2-7	.	CASSQESHGRGEQYF	TGCGCCAGCAGCCAAGAGAGTCATGGACGCGGTGAGCAGTACTTC
12	.	TRBV6-5	TRBJ1-1	once	CASGGPRERAFF	TGTGCCAGCGGCGGGCCTCGGGAAAGGGCTTTCTTT
15	TRBD2	TRBV5-1	TRBJ2-1	.	CASRAGLAGVGEQFF	TGCGCCAGCAGAGCGGGACTAGCGGGGGTGGGGGAGCAGTTCTTC
8	.	TRBV20-1	TRBJ2-7	once	CSAGEQYF	TGCAGTGCGGGGGAGCAGTACTTC
14	.	TRBV7-9	TRBJ2-7	.	CASRLSATIYEQYF	TGTGCCAGCAGACTCTCCGCGACTATTTACGAGCAGTACTTC
14	.	TRBV14	TRBJ2-3	.	CASSQDLLRDTQYF	TGTGCCAGCAGCCAAGATCTGCTCAGAGATACGCAGTATTTT
18	.	TRBV4-1	TRBJ1-1	.	CASSQGLGSKAMNTEAFF	TGCGCCAGCAGCCAAGGGCTGGGGAGTAAGGCGATGAACACTGAAGCTTTCTTT
17	TRBD2	TRBV7-3	TRBJ2-2	once	CASSPRSSGLASGELFF	TGTGCCAGCAGCCCACGGAGTTCTGGACTAGCCTCCGGGGAGCTGTTTTTT
14	.	TRBV19	TRBJ2-5	.	CASSLQGMSETQYF	TGTGCCAGTAGCTTACAGGGAATGTCAGAGACCCAGTACTTC
14	.	TRBV29-1	TRBJ2-7	.	CSVAAGIPSYEQYF	TGCAGCGTTGCGGCCGGAATACCCTCCTACGAGCAGTACTTC
15	.	TRBV21-1	TRBJ2-5	.	CASSKAGDSQETQYF	TGTGCCAGCAGCAAAGCGGGGGACAGCCAAGAGACCCAGTACTTC
15	.	TRBV7-2	TRBJ2-1	.	CASTGSPSSYNEQFF	TGTGCCAGTACCGGGTCCCCAAGCTCCTACAATGAGCAGTTCTTC
18	.	TRBV5-1	TRBJ2-7	.	CASSLRDSLLARTGEQYF	TGCGCCAGCAGCTTGCGAGACAGCTTGCTAGCGAGGACGGGCGAGCAGTACTTC